This entry lists 30 T cell receptor beta chains sequenced from one sample in a study of blood T cell repertoires in COVID-19. Measured with immunoSEQ multiplex PCR; TCRdb has only the in-frame clones, and not every one. This sample has a few hundred thousand clones, with 88% found just once. What was sequenced was peripheral blood. The origin of the receptors is a man between 60 and 75 years old who had recovered from COVID-19.

This chain uses TRBV7-3 with TRBJ2-3, with D unclear. Germline V gene lookup returns CDR1 SGHTA and CDR2 FQGTGA. This CDR3 comprises 16 residues. V shed 3 bases and J shed 0 bases, with 13 bases lying between them. Written as DNA, the CDR3 is TGTGCCAGCAGCTTCCTATCCTCCGCTAGCACAGATACGCAGTATTTT. It is translated as CASSFLSSASTDTQYF. Full variable domain (remainder filled in from reference TRBV7-3 and TRBJ2-3): GAGVSQTPSNKVTEKGKYVELRCDPISGHTALYWYRQSLGQGPEFLIYFQGTGAADDSGLPNDRFFAVRPEGSVSTLKIQRTERGDSAVYLCASSFLSSASTDTQYFGPGTRLTVL.

The chain couples TRBV19 to TRBJ2-3; 7 bases map to TRBD1. This CDR3 is built from 14 residues. CDR1 is LNHDA, CDR2 SQIVND, per germline (reference sequence). V shed 6 bases and J 4 bases; nucleotides not matched to a gene: 7. The chain's CDR3 is CASRKKTGSDTQYF. CDR3 coding DNA: TGTGCCAGTAGGAAAAAGACAGGGTCAGATACGCAGTATTTT.

The gene calls are TRBV14 and TRBJ2-1, with 9 bases that match TRBD2. The V gene's germline CDR1 is SGHDN and CDR2 FVKESK. V shed 4 bases and J 4 bases; nucleotides not matched to a gene: 8. The CDR3 length is 16 residues. CDR3 in DNA: TGTGCCAGCAGCCCGCCTCGCGGACTAGCGTACAATGAGCAGTTCTTC. Translating gives CASSPPRGLAYNEQFF.

DNA of the CDR3: TGTGCCAGTAGTACGGGACACGGGCCTGAAAAACTGTTTTTT. It specifies CASSTGHGPEKLFF. This chain joins TRBV19 and TRBJ1-4, with D maybe TRBD1 (6 bases). The CDR3 covers 14 residues. Trimming left V 4 bases short and J 7 bases short, with 13 bases between. Germline V gene lookup returns CDR1 LNHDA and CDR2 SQIVND (reference sequence). Combining the CDR3 with reference TRBV19 and TRBJ1-4 gives the whole variable domain DGGITQSPKYLFRKEGQNVTLSCEQNLNHDAMYWYRQDPGQGLRLIYYSQIVNDFQKGDIAEGYSVSREKKESFPLTVTSAQKNPTAFYLCASSTGHGPEKLFFGSGTQLSVL.

This chain joins TRBV30 and TRBJ2-3; 13 positions agree with TRBD2. Germline V gene lookup returns CDR1 GTSNPN and CDR2 SVGIG (reference sequence). V lost 6 bases, J lost 0 bases, and 6 bases stayed unmatched. The CDR3 is 16 amino acids. The CDR3, as DNA: TGTGCCTGTACTAGCGGGGGGGGCGTGAGCACAGATACGCAGTATTTT. This codes for CACTSGGGVSTDTQYF. The full variable domain, in which reference TRBV30 and TRBJ2-3 provide the parts outside the CDR3, is SQTIHQWPATLVQPVGSPLSLECTVEGTSNPNLYWYRQAAGRGLQLLFYSVGIGQISSEVPQNLSASRPQDRQFILSSKKLLLSDSGFYLCACTSGGGVSTDTQYFGPGTRLTVL.

The chain links TRBV15 to TRBJ1-4; D is possibly TRBD1 (6 bases). Germline CDR1 is LNHNV and CDR2 is YYDKDF (reference sequence). This CDR3 is 13 amino acids long. V lost 5 bases and J lost 8, with 12 bases in between. CDR3 bases: TGTGCCACCAGCCCCAGGGGTCGGGAAAAACTGTTTTTT. This encodes CATSPRGREKLFF.

V gene TRBV29-1 combines with J gene TRBJ1-2; D is possibly TRBD1 (6 bases). Trimming stripped 7 bases from V and 8 bases from J, with 23 bases between. The CDR3 has 14 amino acids. CDR1 is SQVTM, CDR2 ANQGSEA, per germline. The CDR3 nucleotides are TGCAGCGCTTCTCTTACAGGGCTTGGCCTGGGCTACACCTTC. Translating it yields CSASLTGLGLGYTF.

The rearrangement links TRBV7-8 to TRBJ2-7, with 14 bases that match TRBD2. The CDR3 runs to 17 residues. CDR1 and CDR2 (germline): SGHVS, FQNEAQ. With 3 bases clipped from V and 0 bases from J, the junction kept 4 bases outside the gene matches. CDR3 nucleotides: TGTGCCAGCAGCTTCGGGACTAGCGGGGGCACCTCCTACGAGCAGTACTTC. It codes for CASSFGTSGGTSYEQYF.

The chain joins TRBV2 to TRBJ2-7, with D hard to call. CDR1 SNHLY and CDR2 FYNNEI come from the germline V gene. V lost 10 bases, J lost 0 bases, and 19 bases lay in between. This CDR3 contains 15 residues. CDR3 sequence reads: CATSPQRLSSYEQYF. The CDR3 DNA reads as TGTGCCACCTCCCCCCAAAGACTGAGCTCCTACGAGCAGTACTTC.

This chain uses TRBV7-2 with TRBJ1-6; 7 nucleotides agree with TRBD1. CDR1 is SGHTA, CDR2 FQGNSA, per germline. This CDR3 is 15 amino acids long. Unmatched junction bases numbered 6, after V lost 1 base and J lost 9 bases. The chain's CDR3 is CASSLVGTELSPLHF. For the CDR3, the DNA is TGTGCCAGCAGCTTAGTTGGGACAGAGCTTTCACCCCTCCACTTT.

This clone was recorded once. The V and J genes are TRBV30 and TRBJ1-6; TRBD1 matches 7 bases. The V and J ends lost 4 bases and 7 bases, in that order; junction bases with no gene match: 4. CDR1 is GTSNPN and CDR2 is SVGIG in the germline V gene (reference sequence). The CDR3 spans 13 residues. CDR3 bases: TGTGCCTGGACTAGACAGGGAAATTCACCCCTCCACTTT. Amino acids: CAWTRQGNSPLHF.

J is TRBJ2-7 and V is TRBV7-2; D is possibly TRBD2 (5 bases). Trimming left V 3 bases short and J 0 bases short, with 15 bases between. The germline V gene encodes CDR1 SGHTA and CDR2 FQGNSA. The CDR3 totals 16 residues. This chain's CDR3 is CASSFGGSVSSYEQYF. The CDR3 DNA sequence: TGTGCCAGCAGCTTTGGAGGCTCTGTAAGCTCCTACGAGCAGTACTTC. Filled out from reference TRBV7-2 and TRBJ2-7, the complete variable domain reads GAGVSQSPSNKVTEKGKDVELRCDPISGHTALYWYRQSLGQGLEFLIYFQGNSAPDKSGLPSDRFSAERTGGSVSTLTIQRTQQEDSAVYLCASSFGGSVSSYEQYFGPGTRLTVT.

This chain links TRBV2 with TRBJ1-6; D uncertain. Trimming pared 8 bases from V and 5 bases from J, leaving 19 bases between. The germline CDR1 and CDR2 sequences are SNHLY and FYNNEI. The CDR3 contains 16 residues. CDR3 residues: CASSENAPRNNSPLHF. CDR3 sequence (DNA): TGTGCCAGCTCTGAAAACGCCCCGCGTAATAATTCACCCCTCCACTTT. Based on the CDR3 plus reference TRBV2 and TRBJ1-6, the full variable domain is EPEVTQTPSHQVTQMGQEVILRCVPISNHLYFYWYRQILGQKVEFLVSFYNNEISEKSEIFDDQFSVERPDGSNFTLKIRSTKLEDSAMYFCASSENAPRNNSPLHFGNGTRLTVT.

The count of this clone is one. The chain carries TRBV6-2 or TRBV6-3 and TRBJ2-5; D possibly corresponds to TRBD1 (5 bases). Trimming took off 6 bases at V and 0 bases at J, with 14 bases between the two ends. CDR3 length: 15 amino acids. The germline gives CDR1 MNHEY, CDR2 SVGEGT. The CDR3 DNA is TGTGCCAGCAGCCGCCAGGGAACGTACCAAGAGACCCAGTACTTC. Its protein is CASSRQGTYQETQYF.

The rearrangement joins TRBV7-2 to TRBJ1-6, with a possible D match to TRBD1 (5 bases). Trimming took off 5 bases at V and 2 bases at J, with 10 bases between the two ends. The CDR3 is 15 residues long. From germline, CDR1 is SGHTA and CDR2 FQGNSA. CDR3 bases: TGTGCCAGCAGCCCGGTAGGGGCCTATAATTCACCCCTCCACTTT. Residues: CASSPVGAYNSPLHF.

J is TRBJ1-2 and V is TRBV5-5; D might be TRBD1 (5 bases). Trimming took 2 bases from V and 8 from J, leaving 16 bases between them. There are 14 residues in the CDR3. In germline, CDR1 is SGHKS, CDR2 YYEKEE (reference sequence). CDR3 nucleotide sequence: TGTGCCAGCAGCTTTTTGAAACAGGCTATAGGCTACACCTTC. Protein sequence: CASSFLKQAIGYTF.

Here the CDR3 DNA reads TGCGCCAGCAGCCTAGGAGCGGGGGCGTACAATGAGCAGTTCTTC. Protein sequence: CASSLGAGAYNEQFF. The rearrangement links TRBV5-1 to TRBJ2-1, with 8 bases lining up with TRBD2. The CDR3 extends over 15 amino acids. The trim removed 4 bases at V and 4 bases at J, leaving 7 bases unmatched. Per germline, CDR1 SGHRS and CDR2 YFSETQ.

The rearrangement links TRBV19 to TRBJ1-5; D perhaps matches TRBD1 (6 bases). V lost 2 bases and J 0 bases, leaving 23 bases between the germline ends. Germline V gene sequence: CDR1 LNHDA, CDR2 SQIVND (reference sequence). The CDR3 has 20 amino acids. CDR3 nucleotides: TGTGCCAGTAGTATATTAAACAGGGTTGGTATAGGTTCTAGCAATCAGCCCCAGCATTTT. Translation: CASSILNRVGIGSSNQPQHF.

This sequence joins TRBV6-5 and TRBJ2-7; 7 bases fit TRBD1. The length of the CDR3 is 15 residues. Germline CDR1 is MNHEY and CDR2 is SVGAGI. The trim removed 5 bases at V and 1 base at J, leaving 8 bases unmatched. The CDR3 is CASSQLTGLSYEQYF. Here the CDR3 DNA reads TGTGCCAGCAGTCAGTTGACAGGGCTTTCCTACGAGCAGTACTTC.

The rearrangement links TRBV6-6 to TRBJ1-4, with TRBD1 matching over 8 bases. With 7 bases clipped from V and 5 bases from J, the junction kept 6 bases outside the gene matches. In germline, CDR1 is MNHNY, CDR2 SVGAGI (reference sequence). The CDR3 is 14 residues long. Here the CDR3 reads CASIPDRENEKLFF. The CDR3 DNA reads as TGTGCCAGCATCCCGGACAGGGAGAATGAAAAACTGTTTTTT.

Worth noting for this clone: Sequence at one end of the junction differs from germline and may be a read error. V is TRBV7-7 and J is TRBJ2-5, with D perhaps matching TRBD1 or TRBD2 (6 bases each). Looked up from germline, CDR1 is SSHAT and CDR2 is FNYEAQ (reference sequence). This CDR3 has 14 amino acids. CDR3 nucleotides: TGTGCTAGCAGCTTAGCGGACAGAGGAGAGACCCAGTACTTC. This encodes CASSLADRGETQYF.

In its sample, this clone was seen once. V usage is TRBV6-2 or TRBV6-3 and J usage is TRBJ1-5; no reliable D call. The CDR3 has 14 amino acids. Trimming removed 5 bases from V and 4 bases from J, with 12 bases in between. Germline CDR1 and CDR2: MNHEY and SVGEGT. Here the CDR3 reads CASSTLEANQPQHF. The CDR3 bases are TGTGCCAGCAGTACCCTCGAAGCAAATCAGCCCCAGCATTTT.

This clone was counted once. The V and J genes are TRBV3-1 (or the pseudogene TRBV3-2) and TRBJ1-1; 7 positions agree with TRBD1. This CDR3 is built from 16 residues. Looked up from germline, CDR1 is LGHDT and CDR2 is YNNKEL (reference sequence). Unmatched junction bases numbered 11, after V lost 5 bases and J lost 2 bases. CDR3 residues: CASSARQGTPNTEAFF. The CDR3 DNA follows: TGTGCCAGCAGCGCTCGACAGGGAACCCCCAACACTGAAGCTTTCTTT.

V usage is TRBV7-3 and J usage is TRBJ1-2; no firm D call. Trimming left V 1 base short and J 10 bases short, with 13 bases between. The CDR3 loop spans 13 amino acids. From germline, CDR1 is SGHTA and CDR2 FQGTGA. The CDR3 region has the DNA TGTGCCAGCAGCTTAATTGGGAGTGCGGTCTACACCTTC. This translates into CASSLIGSAVYTF.

This chain uses TRBV6-6 with TRBJ1-5; 7 bases agree with TRBD1. CDR3 length: 16 amino acids. Germline CDR1 is MNHNY and CDR2 is SVGAGI (reference sequence). V gave up 2 bases and J gave up 2 bases; unmatched junction bases: 6. CDR3 nucleotide sequence: TGTGCCAGCAGTTACCCACAGGGGCAGGGCAATCAGCCCCAGCATTTT. This gives the protein CASSYPQGQGNQPQHF.

The chain couples TRBV7-2 to TRBJ2-7, with 7 bases matching TRBD2. The trim removed 6 bases at V and 0 bases at J, leaving 8 bases unmatched. Germline assignment: CDR1 SGHTA and CDR2 FQGNSA. The CDR3 has 15 residues. The CDR3 sequence: CASREGRGSSYEQYF. In DNA form, the CDR3 reads TGTGCCAGCAGGGAGGGGCGGGGGAGCTCCTACGAGCAGTACTTC.

This chain uses TRBV20-1 with TRBJ1-5; D gene ambiguous. Germline V lookup: CDR1 DFQATT, CDR2 SNEGSKA (reference sequence). Trimming stripped 3 bases from V and 2 bases from J, with 17 bases between. CDR3 length equals 16 residues. The CDR3 spells CSASRPRVGGNQPQHF. The DNA for the CDR3 is TGCAGTGCTAGTAGGCCCCGGGTTGGAGGCAATCAGCCCCAGCATTTT.

The chain links TRBV7-6 to TRBJ2-7; 7 nucleotides match TRBD1. CDR1 is SGHVS, CDR2 FNYEAQ, per germline. V lost 2 bases to trimming and J lost 3 bases; unmatched junction nucleotides: 7. The CDR3 covers 15 residues. In DNA form, the CDR3 reads TGTGCCAGCAGCTTACCGACAGGGCCCCACTACGAGCAGTACTTC. It specifies CASSLPTGPHYEQYF.

The chain has TRBV19 and TRBJ2-1; perhaps TRBD2 as D (6 bases). CDR3 size: 15 residues. V lost 6 bases and J lost 3, with 15 bases in between. Germline-derived CDR1 and CDR2 are LNHDA and SQIVND (reference sequence). In nucleotides, the CDR3 is TGTGCCAGTAGCCTAACCCAGGGACTCTACAATGAGCAGTTCTTC. It translates to CASSLTQGLYNEQFF.

The chain couples TRBV9 to TRBJ1-1; TRBD1 is a possible D gene (5 bases). V lost 4 bases and J 4 bases, leaving 11 bases between the germline ends. The CDR3 runs to 13 residues. Germline assignment: CDR1 SGDLS and CDR2 YYNGEE. CDR3 nucleotide sequence: TGTGCCAGCAGCTCCGGGGGGGGCACTGAAGCTTTCTTT. This sequence encodes CASSSGGGTEAFF. Using reference TRBV9 and TRBJ1-1 for the parts outside the CDR3, the full variable domain is DSGVTQTPKHLITATGQRVTLRCSPRSGDLSVYWYQQSLDQGLQFLIQYYNGEERAKGNILERFSAQQFPDLHSELNLSSLELGDSALYFCASSSGGGTEAFFGQGTRLTVV.